The 13 T cell receptor beta chains below all came from one sample that was sequenced in a study of CD8 T cells in Susac syndrome (dated by TCRdb to the late 2010s). Library generation was performed with the immunoSEQ multiplex PCR assay. RNA was extracted with the RNeasy kit and 0.5 to 1 ug was reverse transcribed using random hexamers. In TCRdb, the public reads were trimmed at Q25 with fastp and aligned with MiXCR, with productive beta chains retained. Here each entry gathers all rows of one CDR3 protein and keeps the most common genes and DNA. For this sample the table gives 100,000 to 150,000 distinct CDR3 sequences, of which roughly 94% were detected only once. Approximately 0.12% of the sample rests with the top ten. Sequencing input: CD4+ T cells from PBMCs. These receptors were taken from a human donor with multiple sclerosis.

The chain links TRBV5-1 to TRBJ1-1; weak D call: TRBD1 (5 bases). The V gene lost 2 bases and the J gene lost 3 bases, with 8 bases spanning the gap. CDR1 SGHRS and CDR2 YFSETQ come from the germline V gene. The CDR3 contains 13 residues. CDR3 in DNA: TGCGCCAGCAGCTTCGGGGACCACACTGAAGCTTTCTTT. Residues: CASSFGDHTEAFF.

J is TRBJ2-3 and V is TRBV7-9; 7 bases are a match to TRBD1. Germline V lookup: CDR1 SEHNR, CDR2 FQNEAQ (reference sequence). This CDR3 is 15 amino acids long. The J segment lost 4 bases and the V segment lost 5 bases, leaving 9 bases of the junction unmatched. The CDR3 region has the DNA TGTGCCAGCAGCCCGGTGACAGGGCCACCAGATACGCAGTATTTT. Protein: CASSPVTGPPDTQYF. Looking up the rest from reference TRBV7-9 and TRBJ2-3 gives the full variable domain: DTGVSQNPRHKITKRGQNVTFRCDPISEHNRLYWYRQTLGQGPEFLTYFQNEAQLEKSRLLSDRFSAERPKGSFSTLEIQRTEQGDSAMYLCASSPVTGPPDTQYFGPGTRLTVL.

The chain employs TRBV29-1 and TRBJ2-7, with a tentative D call TRBD1 (7 bases). Germline values: CDR1 SQVTM, CDR2 ANQGSEA. The CDR3 runs to 14 residues. Trimming shortened V by 6 bases and J by 0 bases, and 15 bases separated the two germline ends. CDR3 sequence reads: CSVTGFGGSYEQYF. DNA for the CDR3: TGCAGCGTGACAGGGTTCGGGGGCTCCTACGAGCAGTACTTC.

This chain links TRBV7-2 with TRBJ1-1; D gene unclear. The germline CDR1 and CDR2 sequences are SGHTA and FQGNSA. CDR3 length equals 14 residues. Between the trimmed V and J ends, which lost 7 bases and 0 bases, there was a span of 12 bases. The CDR3, as DNA: TGTGCCAGCACTCCACAGAGGTTGAACACTGAAGCTTTCTTT. This translates into CASTPQRLNTEAFF.

The rearrangement uses TRBV25-1 and TRBJ2-1, with 10 positions matching TRBD1. Germline V gene sequence: CDR1 MGHDK, CDR2 SYGVNS. V shed 4 bases, J shed 4 bases, and the junction held 10 bases outside the gene matches. CDR3 length: 17 residues. The chain's CDR3 is CASSAHMGGQGYNEQFF. Here the CDR3 DNA reads TGTGCCAGCAGTGCCCACATGGGGGGACAGGGGTACAATGAGCAGTTCTTC.

The chain combines TRBV30 with TRBJ1-1; a possible D gene is TRBD1 (5 bases). The CDR3 runs to 15 residues. The V end lost 2 bases, the J end lost 6 bases, and 19 bases lay between the germline ends. Germline V lookup: CDR1 GTSNPN, CDR2 SVGIG (reference sequence). The CDR3 is CAWSSGTDLRAEAFF. The CDR3 DNA is TGTGCCTGGAGTTCCGGGACCGACTTGAGGGCTGAAGCTTTCTTT.

The J gene is TRBJ2-2, the V gene TRBV4-1; tentative D call: TRBD1 (5 bases). Germline CDR1 is MGHRA and CDR2 is YSYEKL. The length of the CDR3 is 17 residues. Trimming removed 0 bases from V and 2 bases from J, with 13 bases in between. DNA of the CDR3: TGCGCCAGCAGCCAAGATCGGCAGGGTGCCAACACCGGGGAGCTGTTTTTT. Amino acid sequence: CASSQDRQGANTGELFF.

V gene TRBV23-1 combines with J gene TRBJ2-1, with D perhaps TRBD2 (6 bases). TRBV23-1 is reported as an ORF; its role is uncertain. V lost 6 bases and J lost 3, with 9 bases in between. This CDR3 contains 13 residues. In DNA form, the CDR3 reads TGCGCCAGCAGCGGAGGGGACTACAATGAGCAGTTCTTC. It is translated as CASSGGDYNEQFF.

The V call is TRBV7-9, the J call TRBJ1-2, with 7 nucleotides matching TRBD1. Germline trimming cut 5 bases from V and 7 bases from J; bases unmatched to any gene: 7. The germline V gene encodes CDR1 SEHNR and CDR2 FQNEAQ (reference sequence). This CDR3 region has 13 residues. The CDR3 is CASSPRTGLGYTF. The DNA for the CDR3 is TGTGCCAGCAGCCCCCGGACAGGCCTTGGCTACACCTTC.

The J gene is TRBJ2-1, the V gene TRBV4-2; 12 bases map to TRBD2. CDR1 LGHNA and CDR2 YNFKEQ come from the germline V gene. The V segment lost 3 bases and the J segment 3 bases; nucleotides outside the gene matches: 3. CDR3 size: 16 residues. The CDR3: CASSHLTSGGYNEQFF. The DNA of the CDR3 is TGTGCCAGCAGCCACTTGACTAGCGGGGGCTACAATGAGCAGTTCTTC.

This chain uses TRBV15 with TRBJ2-1; D remains unclear. Trimming took 8 bases from V and 3 from J, leaving 14 bases between them. From germline, CDR1 is LNHNV and CDR2 YYDKDF (reference sequence). There are 14 residues in the CDR3. CDR3 loop: CATAGRRDYNEQFF. Written as DNA, the CDR3 is TGTGCCACCGCCGGACGGAGAGACTACAATGAGCAGTTCTTC.

The genes are TRBV2 and TRBJ1-5; D unresolved. This CDR3 comprises 14 residues. V dropped 9 bases and J dropped 4 bases, with 16 bases sitting between them. Germline values: CDR1 SNHLY, CDR2 FYNNEI. CDR3 sequence: CASTPLQRNQPQHF. DNA of the CDR3: TGTGCCAGTACCCCCCTGCAGAGAAATCAGCCCCAGCATTTT.

This chain uses TRBV6-5 with TRBJ2-3; TRBD1 matches 8 bases. The germline CDR1 and CDR2 sequences are MNHEY and SVGAGI. This CDR3 region has 16 residues. The V and J ends lost 4 bases and 2 bases, in that order; junction bases with no gene match: 8. The DNA for the CDR3 is TGTGCCAGCAGTTTTGGACAGGGTGGGATCACAGATACGCAGTATTTT. Residues: CASSFGQGGITDTQYF.